Sequencing of this TCR beta chain was carried out in a study of blood T cell repertoires in COVID-19. TCRdb's table, derived via immunoSEQ multiplex PCR, lists solely in-frame clones and lacks some. Of about 160,000 clones listed, just over 90% are singletons. The V gene's germline CDR1 is LNHDA and CDR2 SQIVND (reference sequence). The V gene end was trimmed by 8 bases and the J gene end by 4 bases; junction bases not matched to a gene: 9. The CDR3 totals 14 residues. V gene TRBV19 combines with J gene TRBJ1-2, with 8 positions matching TRBD1. Sequencing was done on a sample of peripheral blood. This sequence was found in a woman in her sixties with COVID-19, enrolled during active disease. CDR3 in amino acids: CASRHLQGGYGYTF. The CDR3 DNA reads as TGTGCCAGTCGGCACCTACAGGGGGGCTATGGCTACACCTTC.